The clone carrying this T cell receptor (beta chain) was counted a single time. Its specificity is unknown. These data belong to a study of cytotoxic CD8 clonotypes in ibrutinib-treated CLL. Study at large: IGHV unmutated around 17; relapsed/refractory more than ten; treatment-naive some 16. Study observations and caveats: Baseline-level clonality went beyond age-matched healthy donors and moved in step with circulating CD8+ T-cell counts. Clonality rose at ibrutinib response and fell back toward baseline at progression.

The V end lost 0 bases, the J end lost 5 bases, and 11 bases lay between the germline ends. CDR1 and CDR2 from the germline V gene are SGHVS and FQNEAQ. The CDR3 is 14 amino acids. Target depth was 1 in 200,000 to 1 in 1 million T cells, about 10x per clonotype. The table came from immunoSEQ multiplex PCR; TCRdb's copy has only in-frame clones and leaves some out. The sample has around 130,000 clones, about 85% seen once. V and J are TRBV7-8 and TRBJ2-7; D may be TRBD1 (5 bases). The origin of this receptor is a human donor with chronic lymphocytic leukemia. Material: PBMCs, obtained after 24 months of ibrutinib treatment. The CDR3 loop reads CASSLAQGPHEQYF. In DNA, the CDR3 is TGTGCCAGCAGCTTAGCTCAGGGTCCCCACGAGCAGTACTTC.